These 32 T cell receptor beta chains were sequenced from one sample in a study of T cell responses to AZD1222 COVID-19 vaccine. Method: immunoSEQ multiplex PCR; TCRdb's copy keeps in-frame clones and lacks some. Found here are over 95,000 clones, roughly 87% of them singletons; the top ten hold around 3.2%. Sequencing was performed on peripheral blood, taken on day 0 of AZD1222 vaccination. Every receptor here comes from an adult in good health.

This clone was counted between two and nine times. In DNA, the CDR3 is TGTGCCAGCAGCCAAGATAACAGAAACTATGGCTACACCTTC. This sequence encodes CASSQDNRNYGYTF. This chain uses TRBV3-1 (or the pseudogene TRBV3-2) with TRBJ1-2; D remains ambiguous. Trimming cost V 0 bases and J 2 bases, with 7 bases left between them. Germline CDR1 and CDR2: LGHDT and YNNKEL (reference sequence). The CDR3 consists of 14 residues.

The chain uses TRBV2 and TRBJ2-3; D is possibly TRBD1 or TRBD2 (5 bases each). Between the trimmed V and J ends, which lost 6 bases and 4 bases, there was a span of 11 bases. The CDR3 is 13 amino acids. CDR1 is SNHLY, CDR2 FYNNEI, per germline. The CDR3 reads CASRWGPADTQYF. CDR3 nucleotides: TGTGCCAGCAGGTGGGGACCGGCAGATACGCAGTATTTT.

The CDR3 here is CASSSLQGLHNYGYTF. CDR3 DNA: TGTGCCAGCAGCTCGCTCCAGGGCCTACATAACTATGGCTACACCTTC. The J gene is TRBJ1-2, the V gene TRBV5-5; tentative D call: TRBD1 (5 bases). CDR3 size: 16 residues. Trimming shortened V by 3 bases and J by 1 base, and 16 bases separated the two germline ends. Germline CDR1 reads SGHKS; CDR2 reads YYEKEE (reference sequence).

The rearrangement uses TRBV7-9 and TRBJ1-2, with D uncertain. The CDR3 is made up of 13 amino acids. Germline V gene lookup returns CDR1 SEHNR and CDR2 FQNEAQ (reference sequence). Deletions cut 1 base from V and 4 bases from J, with 7 bases between. This CDR3 reads CASSLESSYGYTF. The CDR3 DNA follows: TGTGCCAGCAGCTTAGAATCCAGCTATGGCTACACCTTC.

V gene TRBV20-1 combines with J gene TRBJ2-5; maybe TRBD1 (5 bases). V was clipped by 3 bases and J by 0 bases, with 8 bases between them. Per the germline V gene, CDR1 is DFQATT and CDR2 is SNEGSKA (reference sequence). The length of the CDR3 is 13 residues. CDR3 sequence: CSASKGNQETQYF. In nucleotides, the CDR3 is TGCAGTGCTAGTAAGGGGAACCAAGAGACCCAGTACTTC.

This sequence joins TRBV15 and TRBJ1-1, with TRBD1 identical over 9 bases. This CDR3 region has 14 residues. The V gene's germline CDR1 is LNHNV and CDR2 YYDKDF (reference sequence). V trimming: 7 bases; J trimming: 6 bases; junction bases outside the gene matches: 9. DNA of the CDR3: TGTGCCACCACACCCGGGACAGGGTTTTCTGAAGCTTTCTTT. As protein: CATTPGTGFSEAFF.

CDR3 nucleotide sequence: TGTGCCAGCAGTTCCTGGACAGGGGGCTTCAATCAGCCCCAGCATTTT. It is translated as CASSSWTGGFNQPQHF. This chain joins TRBV27 and TRBJ1-5; the match to TRBD1 covers 11 bases. Germline CDR1 and CDR2: MNHEY and SMNVEV (reference sequence). The CDR3 is 16 residues long. J lost 3 bases, V lost 4 bases, and 5 bases had no gene match.

Regarding this clone: In the same sample, other DNA sequences code for this CDR3. Here the CDR3 DNA reads TGTGCCAGCAGCCGGACAGCCTATGGCTACACCTTC. Amino acid sequence: CASSRTAYGYTF. The chain couples TRBV3-1 (or the pseudogene TRBV3-2) to TRBJ1-2; tentatively, D is TRBD1 (6 bases). Per germline, CDR1 LGHDT and CDR2 YNNKEL (reference sequence). Trimming removed 4 bases from V and 4 bases from J, with 7 bases in between. The CDR3 loop spans 12 amino acids.

This chain uses TRBV7-8 with TRBJ1-5; D call uncertain. The CDR3 runs to 13 residues. Trimming removed 1 base at V and 5 bases at J, with 6 bases between. From germline, CDR1 is SGHVS and CDR2 FQNEAQ. CDR3 coding DNA: TGTGCCAGCAGCTTAGGAAGGGATCAGCCCCAGCATTTT. Translated, it gives CASSLGRDQPQHF.

The rearrangement links TRBV27 to TRBJ1-5; D perhaps matches TRBD1 (5 bases). Trimming left V 1 base short and J 3 bases short, with 13 bases between. The length of the CDR3 is 16 residues. Per germline, CDR1 MNHEY and CDR2 SMNVEV (reference sequence). CDR3 loop: CASSLFPDSSNQPQHF. CDR3 sequence (DNA): TGTGCCAGCAGTTTATTCCCCGACAGTTCCAATCAGCCCCAGCATTTT.

Here the CDR3 reads CASSLSAAGNEQFF. CDR3 bases: TGTGCCAGCAGTTTAAGTGCGGCGGGGAATGAGCAGTTCTTC. V usage is TRBV27 and J usage is TRBJ2-1; a possible D gene is TRBD2 (6 bases). CDR1 is MNHEY and CDR2 is SMNVEV in the germline V gene (reference sequence). The V gene lost 2 bases and the J gene lost 7 bases, with 12 bases spanning the gap. The CDR3 is 14 amino acids.

The genes are TRBV30 and TRBJ1-2; maybe TRBD1 (5 bases). Germline CDR1 reads GTSNPN; CDR2 reads SVGIG (reference sequence). V was pared by 2 bases and J by 2 bases, with 6 bases between. The CDR3 totals 12 residues. The CDR3 DNA sequence: TGTGCCTGGAGTCAGGGCAACTATGGCTACACCTTC. As protein: CAWSQGNYGYTF.

V is TRBV7-2 and J is TRBJ2-7, with D possibly called TRBD1 or TRBD2 (5 bases each). The germline V gene has CDR1 SGHTA and CDR2 FQGNSA. The CDR3 covers 14 residues. The V and J ends lost 5 bases and 0 bases respectively, with 11 bases between them. As DNA, the CDR3 is TGTGCCAGCAGCCGCTATGGGACCTCCTACGAGCAGTACGTC. As protein: CASSRYGTSYEQYV.

In its sample, this clone was seen once. This chain connects TRBV15 to TRBJ1-2, with 9 bases matching TRBD1. Germline trimming cut 3 bases from V and 4 bases from J; bases unmatched to any gene: 6. CDR3 length equals 15 residues. Looked up from germline, CDR1 is LNHNV and CDR2 is YYDKDF (reference sequence). The CDR3 DNA sequence: TGTGCCACCAGCAGGCCGGGACAGGGCATCTATGGCTACACCTTC. The encoded protein is CATSRPGQGIYGYTF.

J is TRBJ2-5 and V is TRBV5-4; D perhaps matches TRBD1 (6 bases). V lost 5 bases to trimming and J lost 3 bases, with 8 bases between them. The CDR3 has 12 amino acids. In germline, CDR1 is SGHNT, CDR2 YYREEE (reference sequence). DNA of the CDR3: TGTGCCAGCAGTAACAGGGAAGAGACCCAGTACTTC. Residues: CASSNREETQYF. Filled out from reference TRBV5-4 and TRBJ2-5, the complete variable domain reads ETGVTQSPTHLIKTRGQQVTLRCSSQSGHNTVSWYQQALGQGPQFIFQYYREEENGRGNFPPRFSGLQFPNYSSELNVNALELDDSALYLCASSNREETQYFGPGTRLLVL.

This chain links TRBV27 with TRBJ2-5; no firm D call. The CDR3 sequence is 12 residues long. V lost 7 bases and J 0 bases, leaving 6 bases between the germline ends. CDR1 and CDR2 from the germline V gene are MNHEY and SMNVEV (reference sequence). The CDR3 protein is CASTDNQETQYF. As DNA, the CDR3 is TGTGCCAGCACTGACAACCAAGAGACCCAGTACTTC.

V usage is TRBV19 and J usage is TRBJ1-2, with D tentatively TRBD1 (6 bases). V was shortened by 3 bases and J by 6 bases, with 23 bases between the two germline ends. CDR3 length: 17 residues. The germline V gene has CDR1 LNHDA and CDR2 SQIVND (reference sequence). This CDR3 is CASSMGGAKSHRNGYTF. The CDR3 nucleotides are TGTGCCAGTAGTATGGGGGGGGCTAAATCCCACCGGAATGGCTACACCTTC.

This chain joins TRBV7-2 and TRBJ1-2; D remains ambiguous. The CDR3 is 16 amino acids. Trimming stripped 0 bases from V and 1 base from J, with 12 bases between. In germline, CDR1 is SGHTA, CDR2 FQGNSA. The CDR3 nucleotides read TGTGCCAGCAGCTTAGCTCTCCAGGCCCTTAACTATGGCTACACCTTC. Its protein product is CASSLALQALNYGYTF. The full variable domain, its missing parts supplied by reference TRBV7-2 and TRBJ1-2, is GAGVSQSPSNKVTEKGKDVELRCDPISGHTALYWYRQSLGQGLEFLIYFQGNSAPDKSGLPSDRFSAERTGGSVSTLTIQRTQQEDSAVYLCASSLALQALNYGYTFGSGTRLTVV.

The DNA for the CDR3 is TGTGCCAGCAGCTTACCGGGACTCCCCAATGAGCAGTTCTTC. Its translation is CASSLPGLPNEQFF. The V and J genes are TRBV7-3 and TRBJ2-1; D might be TRBD2 (6 bases). Germline loops: CDR1 SGHTA, CDR2 FQGTGA. The CDR3 extends over 14 amino acids. Trimming stripped 2 bases from V and 6 bases from J, with 11 bases between.

The chain carries TRBV19 and TRBJ2-3, with no clear D. V shed 5 bases and J shed 3 bases, with 15 bases lying between them. The germline CDR1 and CDR2 sequences are LNHDA and SQIVND (reference sequence). This CDR3 has 15 amino acids. The CDR3 region is CASSPESRRTDTQYF. For the CDR3, the DNA is TGTGCCAGTAGTCCGGAGTCCCGAAGGACAGATACGCAGTATTTT.

The chain uses TRBV7-2 and TRBJ2-2; possibly TRBD1 or TRBD2 for D (5 bases each). Per the germline V gene, CDR1 is SGHTA and CDR2 is FQGNSA. V was clipped by 7 bases and J by 1 base, with 13 bases between them. CDR3 length: 15 residues. CDR3 amino acids: CASIQSGLNTGELFF. The CDR3 nucleotides read TGTGCCAGCATCCAATCGGGGCTGAACACCGGGGAGCTGTTTTTT.

This clone occurred a few times. The chain joins TRBV9 to TRBJ2-7; no clear D gene. The CDR3 totals 17 residues. Germline CDR1 reads SGDLS; CDR2 reads YYNGEE. Deletions cut 1 base from V and 3 bases from J, with 20 bases between. CDR3 sequence: CASSVPRSFFWDYEQYV. The CDR3 bases are TGTGCCAGCAGCGTACCCCGCAGCTTTTTCTGGGACTACGAGCAGTACGTC.

The chain has TRBV6-1 and TRBJ2-4, with D possibly being TRBD1 or TRBD2 (5 bases each). This CDR3 is built from 18 residues. Trimming took off 2 bases at V and 0 bases at J, with 17 bases between the two ends. Looked up from germline, CDR1 is MNHNS and CDR2 is SASEGT. The CDR3 here is CASSESNFIGTAKNIQYF. CDR3 DNA sequence: TGTGCCAGCAGTGAAAGTAATTTTATCGGGACAGCCAAAAACATTCAGTACTTC.

CDR3 in DNA: TGTGCCAGTAGTGTTTTCGAAGCAAACACTGAAGCTTTCTTT. It encodes CASSVFEANTEAFF. The chain employs TRBV19 and TRBJ1-1, with D hard to call. V lost 5 bases and J 2 bases, leaving 12 bases between the germline ends. The germline V gene has CDR1 LNHDA and CDR2 SQIVND (reference sequence). The CDR3 spans 14 residues.

V and J are TRBV10-3 and TRBJ1-2; TRBD1 might be the D (5 bases). The CDR3 is 15 residues long. Trimming removed 0 bases at V and 0 bases at J, with 8 bases between. Germline-derived CDR1 and CDR2 are ENHRY and SYGVKD. CDR3 sequence (DNA): TGTGCCATCAGTGAGTCGACAGTAGCTAACTATGGCTACACCTTC. Residues: CAISESTVANYGYTF.

The V and J genes are TRBV4-2 and TRBJ2-7; TRBD2 agrees at 9 bases. The CDR3 has 16 residues. The V segment lost 0 bases and the J segment 2 bases; nucleotides outside the gene matches: 5. Germline V lookup: CDR1 LGHNA, CDR2 YNFKEQ. The CDR3 is CASSQDSSGGTYEQYF. The CDR3 DNA follows: TGTGCCAGCAGCCAAGATTCCAGCGGGGGGACCTACGAGCAGTACTTC.

The J gene is TRBJ2-2, the V gene TRBV7-6; 8 nucleotides align to TRBD1. V was clipped by 3 bases and J by 6 bases; unmatched bases: 15. Germline CDR1 is SGHVS and CDR2 is FNYEAQ. The CDR3 totals 18 residues. The CDR3 is CASSLLPGQDGSSGELFF. The CDR3 DNA reads as TGTGCCAGCAGCTTGCTCCCGGGACAGGATGGGTCTTCCGGGGAGCTGTTTTTT.

The chain recombines TRBV9 with TRBJ2-3, with D possibly TRBD2 on 6 matching bases. CDR1 and CDR2 from the germline V gene are SGDLS and YYNGEE. V was shortened by 4 bases and J by 2 bases, with 17 bases between the two germline ends. The length of the CDR3 is 16 residues. The CDR3 sequence is CASSLTGTHLTDTQYF. The CDR3 coding sequence is TGTGCCAGCAGCCTAACGGGGACTCACCTCACAGATACGCAGTATTTT. Variable domain in full (rest from reference TRBV9 and TRBJ2-3): DSGVTQTPKHLITATGQRVTLRCSPRSGDLSVYWYQQSLDQGLQFLIQYYNGEERAKGNILERFSAQQFPDLHSELNLSSLELGDSALYFCASSLTGTHLTDTQYFGPGTRLTVL.

The chain joins TRBV3-1 (or the pseudogene TRBV3-2) to TRBJ1-2; D is unclear. The V and J ends lost 2 bases and 2 bases respectively, with 9 bases between them. The germline V gene has CDR1 LGHDT and CDR2 YNNKEL (reference sequence). The CDR3 extends over 14 amino acids. CDR3 residues: CASSQREGNYGYTF. The CDR3 region has the DNA TGTGCCAGCAGCCAACGGGAGGGAAACTATGGCTACACCTTC.

This clone was detected once. This rearrangement joins TRBV18 to TRBJ2-2; possible D gene TRBD2, 5 bases. V was clipped by 4 bases and J by 1 base, with 10 bases between them. Germline values: CDR1 KGHSH, CDR2 LQKENI. CDR3 length: 15 residues. Here the CDR3 reads CASSLVLVNTGELFF. The CDR3 DNA reads as TGTGCCAGCTCACTCGTACTAGTGAACACCGGGGAGCTGTTTTTT.

The chain uses TRBV4-3 and TRBJ1-3; TRBD1 matches at 9 bases. This CDR3 region has 16 residues. The V segment lost 0 bases and the J segment 3 bases; nucleotides outside the gene matches: 3. Germline CDR1 reads LGHNA; CDR2 reads YSLEER. This CDR3 is CASSQEGTGLGNTIYF. CDR3 sequence (DNA): TGCGCCAGCAGCCAAGAGGGGACAGGGCTTGGAAACACCATATATTTT.

A single count supports this clone. The rearrangement links TRBV13 to TRBJ1-2; 8 bases line up with TRBD1. V lost 5 bases and J lost 4; bases outside the gene matches: 6. The length of the CDR3 is 14 residues. CDR1 and CDR2 from the germline V gene are PRHDT and FYEKMQ (reference sequence). CDR3 coding DNA: TGTGCCAGCAGCCCACGCGACAGGGGCTATGGCTACACCTTC. Translation gives CASSPRDRGYGYTF.